This T cell receptor beta chain is drawn from a study of blood T cells in healthy people across ages. This clonotype showed up just a few times. The CDR3 contains 14 residues. Trimming removed 3 bases from V and 3 bases from J, with 9 bases in between. Through a sample-barcoded 5' primer and a J-beta primer mix, a second PCR was run for roughly 6 to 12 cycles. TCRdb recomputed calls from the 5' RACE reads with MiXCR, one row per CDR3 protein. Here the sample spans roughly 1,000,000 distinct CDR3 sequences, around 25% being singletons. The data also belong to a second study, concerning T cells of mothers and their children.

The sequencing sample was made of blood. The receptor's source is a girl aged 2-10 years in good health. This rearrangement joins TRBV12-3 or TRBV12-4 to TRBJ2-1; no firm D call. CDR3 in DNA: TGTGCCAGCAGTTTTTCCGGAGACTACAATGAGCAGTTCTTC. Residues: CASSFSGDYNEQFF.